This is a list of T cell receptor beta chains from one sample in a study of blood T cell repertoires in COVID-19. Method: immunoSEQ multiplex PCR; TCRdb's copy keeps in-frame clones and lacks some. The sample consists of 450,000 or so clones, roughly 90% of them appearing once. Sequenced sample: peripheral blood. The receptor set was obtained from a man aged 18 to 29 with COVID-19, enrolled during active disease. The CDR3 runs from the conserved cysteine through the conserved F or W. The D gene is left open where the match is weak. Clone size is stated in some rows and not others, as once, few, many or a class when expanded.

NA	TRBJ1-5	NA	TRBV19	TGTGCCAGTAGTCCAAGACAGGAAGGTCAGCCCCAGCATTTT	CASSPRQEGQPQHF
NA	TRBJ2-2	NA	TRBV3-1/TRBV3-2	TGTGCCAGCAGCCAAGGACGGGACACCGGGGAGCTGTTTTTT	CASSQGRDTGELFF
NA	TRBJ2-2	NA	TRBV4-1	TGCGCCAGCAGCCAAGAGCCCCCGGAGGGCCGGGGCGGGGAGCTGTTTTTT	CASSQEPPEGRGGELFF
NA	TRBJ1-1	TRBD1	TRBV6-5	TGTGCCAGCAGTTCCGGGACAGGCCCAGCTTTCTTT	CASSSGTGPAFF
NA	TRBJ1-6	NA	TRBV4-1	TGCGCCAGCAACTCCGGCGCGGGAAATTCACCCCTCCACTTT	CASNSGAGNSPLHF
NA	TRBJ2-5	NA	TRBV7-8	TGTGCCAGCAGCTTTGGCTGGAGGAGGACCCAGTACTTC	CASSFGWRRTQYF
NA	TRBJ2-5	TRBD1	TRBV14	TGTGCCAGCAGCCCCACAACAGGGGGTAGAGAGACCCAGTACTTC	CASSPTTGGRETQYF
NA	TRBJ2-5	NA	TRBV5-1	TGCGCCAGCAGCCCCGGGTCTAGCGCGGGCGGGGAGACCCAGTACTTC	CASSPGSSAGGETQYF
NA	TRBJ2-1	TRBD2	TRBV5-1	TGCGCCAGCAGCTATTCCGGGACTAGCGGAAAAAGCTCCTACAATGAGCAGTTCTTC	CASSYSGTSGKSSYNEQFF
NA	TRBJ1-2	TRBD1	TRBV29-1	TGCAGCGTTGATTTTACAGGGGGACGGGGCTACACCTTC	CSVDFTGGRGYTF
NA	TRBJ1-2	NA	TRBV10-3	TGTGCCATCAGTGACGGGCCCGGGGGCTATGGCTACACCTTC	CAISDGPGGYGYTF
NA	TRBJ2-1	NA	TRBV3-1/TRBV3-2	TGTGCCAGCAGCCAACCCAGGACTGGCCTCAGTTACAATGAGCAGTTCTTC	CASSQPRTGLSYNEQFF
NA	TRBJ2-7	NA	TRBV19	TGTGCCAGTAGTACCTACCGGGACTTCTACGAGCAGTACTTC	CASSTYRDFYEQYF
once	TRBJ2-7	TRBD2	TRBV27	TGTGCCAGCAGGCAAGGCGGGGGGATACGCGAGCAGTACTTC	CASRQGGGIREQYF
NA	TRBJ2-1	TRBD2	TRBV12-5	TGTGCTAGTGGTTTCCCAGCGGGAGAGGACAATGAGCAGTTCTTC	CASGFPAGEDNEQFF
few	TRBJ1-6	NA	TRBV6-5	TGTGCCAGCAGTTACCGGGGACAAAGTAATTCACCCCTCCACTTT	CASSYRGQSNSPLHF
NA	TRBJ2-7	TRBD1	TRBV10-2	TGCGCCAGCAGTGAGTCGCCAGGGGGCTTACACGAGCAGTACTTC	CASSESPGGLHEQYF
NA	TRBJ1-4	TRBD1	TRBV28	TGTGCCAGCAGTTTACAGGTACAGGGGGCAGGAAAACTGTTTTTT	CASSLQVQGAGKLFF
NA	TRBJ1-1	TRBD1	TRBV7-6	TGTGCCAGCAGCAATTACAGGGGAGGTGGTACTGAAGCTTTCTTT	CASSNYRGGGTEAFF
NA	TRBJ2-3	TRBD1	TRBV5-4	TGTGCCAGCAGGCGCCGACAGGGACCTAGTGGCACAGATACGCAGTATTTT	CASRRRQGPSGTDTQYF
NA	TRBJ2-7	NA	TRBV27	TGTGCCAGCAGGAAAACAGAGTCCTACGAGCAGTACTTC	CASRKTESYEQYF
NA	TRBJ2-2	NA	TRBV5-4	TGTGCCAGCAGCGCTGGGACAACGAACACCGGGGAGCTGTTTTTT	CASSAGTTNTGELFF
once	TRBJ1-5	TRBD1	TRBV5-5	TGTGCCAGCAGCCGGGGACAGGGACTACAGCAGCCCCAGCATTTT	CASSRGQGLQQPQHF
NA	TRBJ2-7	NA	TRBV3-1/TRBV3-2	TGTGCCAGCAGCCAAGTCTTCGACGGGACACACTCCTACGAGCAGTACTTC	CASSQVFDGTHSYEQYF
NA	TRBJ1-1	TRBD1	TRBV18	TGTGCCAGCTCACCAGGACAGGGGTACACTGAAGCTTTCTTT	CASSPGQGYTEAFF
NA	TRBJ2-4	TRBD2	TRBV2	TGTGCCAGCGCATGGGGGACTAGCGGGGGCTCCGCCATTCAGTACTTC	CASAWGTSGGSAIQYF
NA	TRBJ1-1	TRBD1	TRBV6-5	TGTGCAACGGGGACAGGGGGTGAAGCTTTCTTT	CATGTGGEAFF
NA	TRBJ2-7	NA	TRBV21-1	TGTGCCAGCACACCGCCGGGTCCCAACGAGCAGTACTTC	CASTPPGPNEQYF
NA	TRBJ1-1	NA	TRBV3-1/TRBV3-2	TGTGCCAGCAGCCAAGTCATGAACACTGAAGCTTTCTTT	CASSQVMNTEAFF
once	TRBJ2-3	TRBD1	TRBV5-1	TGCGCCAGCAGCTTGGAACCCGGGACAGGGAGGTTGGATACGCAGTATTTT	CASSLEPGTGRLDTQYF
NA	TRBJ2-2	NA	TRBV5-1	TGCGCCAGCAGCTTGGACAGGAACACCGGGGAGCTGTTTTTT	CASSLDRNTGELFF
NA	TRBJ1-2	NA	TRBV2	TGTGCCAGCAGGCCTTACCGGGACACGAGCTATGGCTACACCTTC	CASRPYRDTSYGYTF
NA	TRBJ1-3	TRBD1	TRBV5-6	TGTGCCAGCAGCCCCGACAGGGGGGCTGGAAACACCATATATTTT	CASSPDRGAGNTIYF
NA	TRBJ2-7	TRBD2	TRBV5-4	TGTGCCAGCAGCTTCGGGGGGGGCTACTCCTACGAGCAGTACTTC	CASSFGGGYSYEQYF
NA	TRBJ1-4	TRBD1	TRBV6-6	TGTGCCAGCAGCCGAACGATGGACAGGGCGTATGCAACTAATGAAAAACTGTTTTTT	CASSRTMDRAYATNEKLFF
once	TRBJ2-7	NA	TRBV11-2	TGTGCCAGCAGCTTAGGTAACGAGCAGTACTTC	CASSLGNEQYF
NA	TRBJ2-2	NA	TRBV5-1	TGCGCCAGCAGAATGGGGGGGCCGAACACCGGGGAGCTGTTTTTT	CASRMGGPNTGELFF
NA	TRBJ2-3	NA	TRBV15	TGTGCCACCAGCAGAGATAGTCTCTCCGGGACTAGCACAGATACGCAGTATTTT	CATSRDSLSGTSTDTQYF
NA	TRBJ1-1	NA	TRBV6-5	TGTGCCAGCAGCGAGAGTAAGAACACTGAAGCTTTCTTT	CASSESKNTEAFF
NA	TRBJ2-7	TRBD2	TRBV9	TGTGCCAGCAGTCGCAGCGGGAGCTACGAGCAGTACTTC	CASSRSGSYEQYF
NA	TRBJ1-1	TRBD1	TRBV30	TGTGCCTGGAGCGAAGACAGGGGGCTCATTGAAGCTTTCTTT	CAWSEDRGLIEAFF
NA	TRBJ2-1	TRBD2	TRBV12-3/TRBV12-4	TGTGCCAGCAGTCCCGGGACTATAGGTGAGCAGTTCTTC	CASSPGTIGEQFF
NA	TRBJ1-4	NA	TRBV12-3/TRBV12-4	TGTGCCAGCCCCGGGAGGAGTGAAAAACTGTTTTTT	CASPGRSEKLFF
NA	TRBJ2-3	TRBD2	TRBV7-9	TGTGCCAGCAGCTTAGGAGCTACCGGGACTATCACAGATACGCAGTATTTT	CASSLGATGTITDTQYF
NA	TRBJ1-3	NA	TRBV2	TGTGCCAGCAGTGGGAGCTCTGGAAACACCATATATTTT	CASSGSSGNTIYF
NA	TRBJ1-1	NA	TRBV7-2	TGTGCCAGCAGCTATCCGAGGGAAAACACTGAAGCTTTCTTT	CASSYPRENTEAFF
once	TRBJ1-4	NA	TRBV10-2	TGCGCCAGCAGTGACGCGGGGAATGAAAAACTGTTTTTT	CASSDAGNEKLFF
NA	TRBJ2-2	NA	TRBV19	TGTGCCAGTAGTATCTCGGGACTTCCATCTATTACACGCAGGGAGCTGTTTTTT	CASSISGLPSITRRELFF
NA	TRBJ2-1	TRBD1	TRBV11-3	TGTGCCAGCAGCGAACGAGGGGGCGATGAGCAGTTCTTC	CASSERGGDEQFF
NA	TRBJ1-2	NA	TRBV5-4	TGTGCCAGCAGCTCCCCTTACTATGGCTACACCTTC	CASSSPYYGYTF
once	TRBJ1-6	TRBD1	TRBV7-8	TGTGCCAGCAGCTCGAGGACAGGGGGCGTTTATTCACCCCTCCACTTT	CASSSRTGGVYSPLHF
NA	TRBJ1-1	NA	TRBV18	TGTGCCAGCTCACCACGATACGGGGGACTCATGAACACTGAAGCTTTCTTT	CASSPRYGGLMNTEAFF
NA	TRBJ1-2	TRBD1	TRBV12-3/TRBV12-4	TGTGCCAGCAGCGGACAGGGCTATGGCTACACCTTC	CASSGQGYGYTF
NA	TRBJ2-7	TRBD2	TRBV7-6	TGTGCCAGCAGCTTCTCGGTAGCGGGGGACCCCCAGTCCTACGAGCAGTACTTC	CASSFSVAGDPQSYEQYF